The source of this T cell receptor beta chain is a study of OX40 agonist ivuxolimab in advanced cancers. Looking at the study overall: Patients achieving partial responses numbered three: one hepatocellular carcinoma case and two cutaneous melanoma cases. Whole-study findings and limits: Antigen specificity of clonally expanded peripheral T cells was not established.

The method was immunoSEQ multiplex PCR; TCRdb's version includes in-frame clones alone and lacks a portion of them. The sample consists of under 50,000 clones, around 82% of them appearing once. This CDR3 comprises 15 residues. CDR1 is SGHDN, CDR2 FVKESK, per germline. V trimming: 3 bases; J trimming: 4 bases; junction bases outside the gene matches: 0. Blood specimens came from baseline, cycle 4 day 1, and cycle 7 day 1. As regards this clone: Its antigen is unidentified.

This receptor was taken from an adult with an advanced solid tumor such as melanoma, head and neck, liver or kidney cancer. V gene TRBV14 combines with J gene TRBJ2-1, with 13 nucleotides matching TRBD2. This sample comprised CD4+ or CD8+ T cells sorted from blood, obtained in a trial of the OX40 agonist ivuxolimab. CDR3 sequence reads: CASSQGLAGYNEQFF. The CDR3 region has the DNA TGTGCCAGCAGCCAGGGACTAGCGGGATACAATGAGCAGTTCTTC.